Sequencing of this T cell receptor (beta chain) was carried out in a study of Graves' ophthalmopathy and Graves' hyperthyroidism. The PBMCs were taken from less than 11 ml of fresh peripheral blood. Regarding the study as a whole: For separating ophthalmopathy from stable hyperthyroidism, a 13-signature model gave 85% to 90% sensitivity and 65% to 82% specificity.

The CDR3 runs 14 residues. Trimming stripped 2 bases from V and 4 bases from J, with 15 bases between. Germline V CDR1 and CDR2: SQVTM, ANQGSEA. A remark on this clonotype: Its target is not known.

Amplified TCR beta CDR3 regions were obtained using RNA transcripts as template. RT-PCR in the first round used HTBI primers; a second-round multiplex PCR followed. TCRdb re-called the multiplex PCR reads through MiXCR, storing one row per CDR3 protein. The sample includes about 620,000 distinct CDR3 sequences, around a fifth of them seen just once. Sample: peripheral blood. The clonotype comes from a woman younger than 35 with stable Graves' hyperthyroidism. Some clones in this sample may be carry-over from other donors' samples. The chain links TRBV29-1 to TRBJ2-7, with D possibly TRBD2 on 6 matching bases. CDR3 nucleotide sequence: TGCAGCGTTGAACTCCAAAACGGGGGATACGAGCAGTACTTC. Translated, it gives CSVELQNGGYEQYF.